This entry concerns a single T cell receptor (beta chain). This sample was taken from a study of CDR3 diversity in severe acne. MiXCR was run by TCRdb on the PCR reads, yielding one entry per CDR3 protein. The sample holds roughly 100,000 distinct CDR3 sequences, 51% seen once. The germline V gene has CDR1 MGHDK and CDR2 SYGVNS. The V gene lost 1 base and the J gene lost 7 bases, with 10 bases spanning the gap. This CDR3 comprises 13 residues. The chain links TRBV25-1 to TRBJ1-2; D might be TRBD1 (5 bases). This clonotype was sampled from a male donor with acne. The sequencing input was blood. In DNA form, the CDR3 reads TGTGCCAGCAGTGAATTCAGGGATTTTGGCTACACCTTC. Translation: CASSEFRDFGYTF.